These 18 T cell receptor beta chains originate from one sample sequenced in a study of spatial heterogeneity in lung cancer. TCRdb analysed the 5' RACE reads with MiXCR anew, one entry per CDR3 protein. The table lists some 2,200 distinct CDR3 sequences, less than 45% of them singletons. Regarding time point: sample taken at primary tumor resection. General study results and limits: The study found that expanded intratumoral alpha and beta TCR counts tracked tumor mutation counts.

No antigen has been identified for these receptors. The sequences come from lung tumor tissue, collected at surgery. These receptor sequences come from a male donor with early-stage non-small cell lung cancer.

This clonotype has just one count. The V gene is TRBV30, the J gene TRBJ2-2, with 9 bases aligning to TRBD2. The germline V gene encodes CDR1 GTSNPN and CDR2 SVGIG (reference sequence). CDR3 length equals 16 residues. The J segment lost 5 bases and the V segment lost 0 bases, leaving 7 bases of the junction unmatched. The CDR3 region has the DNA TGTGCCTGGAGTGTAGGTCTAGCGGGATTAACCGGGGAGCTGTTTTTT. As protein: CAWSVGLAGLTGELFF.

In its sample, this clonotype ranks as large (0.1 to 1%). V usage is TRBV27 and J usage is TRBJ2-3; D unclear. V shed 2 bases and J shed 2 bases, with 5 bases lying between them. This CDR3 is built from 13 residues. The germline CDR1 and CDR2 sequences are MNHEY and SMNVEV (reference sequence). The chain's CDR3 is CASSLTLTDTQYF. The CDR3, as DNA: TGTGCCAGCAGTTTAACCCTCACAGATACGCAGTATTTT.

This clonotype is classed as medium-sized (0.01 to 0.1%). V usage is TRBV2 and J usage is TRBJ2-1; 7 nucleotides agree with TRBD1. CDR3 length equals 19 residues. The trim removed 6 bases at V and 0 bases at J, leaving 17 bases unmatched. Germline V gene lookup returns CDR1 SNHLY and CDR2 FYNNEI. The CDR3 loop is CASSLRSFGTVSSYNEQFF. CDR3 nucleotide sequence: TGTGCCAGCAGCCTCCGGAGTTTCGGGACAGTCAGCTCCTACAATGAGCAGTTCTTC.

In this sample, this clonotype is medium-sized (0.01 to 0.1%). The rearrangement joins TRBV28 to TRBJ1-2, with a tentative D call TRBD1 (6 bases). Trimming removed 5 bases from V and 7 bases from J, with 17 bases in between. The germline gives CDR1 MDHEN, CDR2 SYDVKM. This CDR3 comprises 14 residues. The CDR3 bases are TGTGCCAGCAGTATAGGGGGGGAAGGCGGTGGCTACACCTTC. Translation gives CASSIGGEGGGYTF.

This clonotype showed up just a few times. This chain connects TRBV3-1 to TRBJ1-2; 7 positions match TRBD1. Trimming cost V 3 bases and J 4 bases; bases outside gene matches: 2. The CDR3 spans 13 residues. Germline CDR1 reads LGHDT; CDR2 reads YNNKEL (reference sequence). This chain's CDR3 is CASSHPGGYGYTF. Here the CDR3 DNA reads TGTGCCAGCAGCCACCCAGGGGGCTATGGCTACACCTTC.

This clonotype was observed a few times. The V call is TRBV3-1, the J call TRBJ2-1; tentative D call: TRBD2 (6 bases). The germline CDR1 and CDR2 sequences are LGHDT and YNNKEL (reference sequence). Trimming stripped 3 bases from V and 2 bases from J, with 23 bases between. CDR3 length: 19 residues. The CDR3 loop reads CASSQTTEGRGGTYNEQFF. As DNA, the CDR3 is TGTGCCAGCAGCCAGACTACCGAAGGCAGAGGAGGGACCTACAATGAGCAGTTCTTC.

The V and J genes are TRBV4-1 and TRBJ2-2, with 10 bases identical to TRBD2. CDR1 is MGHRA and CDR2 is YSYEKL in the germline V gene. The CDR3 loop spans 17 amino acids. With 5 bases clipped from V and 5 bases from J, the junction kept 11 bases outside the gene matches. The CDR3 sequence is CASSGSLAGVRTGELFF. The CDR3 DNA sequence: TGCGCCAGCAGCGGATCCCTAGCGGGAGTACGAACCGGGGAGCTGTTTTTT.

The chain joins TRBV11-2 to TRBJ2-1; D perhaps matches TRBD1 (7 bases). Germline assignment: CDR1 SGHAT and CDR2 FQNNGV. The CDR3 is 17 amino acids. V lost 5 bases to trimming and J lost 1 base, with 18 bases between them. In DNA form, the CDR3 reads TGTGCCAGCAGCCCCTTCGCGGGGACAGTGTCCTACAATGAGCAGTTCTTC. It specifies CASSPFAGTVSYNEQFF.

This clonotype is labeled as large. This chain uses TRBV7-6 with TRBJ2-2, with TRBD2 as a possible D gene (5 bases). Germline CDR1 SGHVS, CDR2 FNYEAQ. CDR3 size: 15 residues. Trimming left V 1 base short and J 6 bases short, with 12 bases between. Here the CDR3 DNA reads TGTGCCAGCAGCTTAGATCCTAGCCGCTCCGGGGAGCTGTTTTTT. Translation: CASSLDPSRSGELFF. The whole variable domain, filled in from reference TRBV7-6 and TRBJ2-2, reads GAGVSQSPRYKVTKRGQDVALRCDPISGHVSLYWYRQALGQGPEFLTYFNYEAQQDKSGLPNDRFSAERPEGSISTLTIQRTEQRDSAMYRCASSLDPSRSGELFFGEGSRLTVL.

This clonotype is labeled as medium-sized. This chain links TRBV27 with TRBJ2-3, with D maybe TRBD1 (6 bases). The length of the CDR3 is 16 residues. Per germline, CDR1 MNHEY and CDR2 SMNVEV (reference sequence). V was trimmed by 4 bases and J by 2 bases, leaving 16 bases between them. DNA for the CDR3: TGTGCCAGCAGTTCCTCACGTGAGGGGGTCACAGATACGCAGTATTTT. This codes for CASSSSREGVTDTQYF.

This clonotype is labeled as medium-sized. The chain recombines TRBV5-1 with TRBJ2-7; 11 bases are a match to TRBD2. Germline V gene data show CDR1 as SGHRS and CDR2 as YFSETQ. CDR3 length: 16 amino acids. Trimming took 3 bases from V and 4 from J; bases not matched to a gene: 9. This CDR3 reads CASSWGGLAEGYEQYF. The DNA for the CDR3 is TGCGCCAGCAGCTGGGGGGGACTAGCGGAAGGGTACGAGCAGTACTTC.

A few counts support this clonotype. The rearrangement links TRBV20-1 to TRBJ2-2, with 7 bases fitting TRBD1. This CDR3 contains 14 residues. V lost 1 base and J lost 6; bases outside the gene matches: 5. Germline lookup yields CDR1 DFQATT and CDR2 SNEGSKA (reference sequence). The CDR3 coding sequence is TGCAGTGCTAGAGCCATTCAGGGGGCCGGGGAGCTGTTTTTT. Encoded protein: CSARAIQGAGELFF.

This clonotype is judged large. The gene calls are TRBV18 and TRBJ2-5; 8 nucleotides align to TRBD1. This CDR3 is 17 amino acids long. V trimming: 6 bases; J trimming: 5 bases; junction bases outside the gene matches: 17. Germline CDR1 reads KGHSH; CDR2 reads LQKENI. DNA for the CDR3: TGTGCCAGCTCCCCCCTCGGCGTCCAGGGGGCTGGGGAGACCCAGTACTTC. Translated, it gives CASSPLGVQGAGETQYF.

This sequence joins TRBV24-1 and TRBJ1-2, with TRBD1 matching 11 bases. The CDR3 consists of 14 residues. The germline V gene encodes CDR1 KGHDR and CDR2 SFDVKD. The V and J ends lost 4 bases and 8 bases, in that order; junction bases with no gene match: 5. The CDR3 here is CATSDVDRGLGYTF. CDR3 DNA: TGTGCCACCAGTGACGTGGACAGGGGGCTCGGCTACACCTTC.

The rearrangement joins TRBV12-3 or TRBV12-4 to TRBJ1-5, with no clear D. The CDR3 has 16 residues. Trimming cost V 5 bases and J 2 bases, with 16 bases left between them. The CDR3 is CASSRRLKPGNQPQHF. The CDR3 DNA reads as TGTGCCAGCAGTCGAAGACTAAAACCAGGCAATCAGCCCCAGCATTTT.

This clonotype is termed medium-sized. The gene calls are TRBV29-1 and TRBJ2-3; D might be TRBD1 (6 bases). The ends were cut back, 7 bases at V and 2 bases at J, with 10 bases in the middle. The CDR3 runs 12 residues. Germline-derived CDR1 and CDR2 are SQVTM and ANQGSEA. The DNA of the CDR3 is TGCAGCGACCGACAGGCCACAGATACGCAGTATTTT. Its translation is CSDRQATDTQYF.

This clonotype rates as medium-sized. The chain uses TRBV28 and TRBJ1-6; 12 positions match TRBD1. Germline CDR1 and CDR2: MDHEN and SYDVKM. The V gene end was trimmed by 6 bases and the J gene end by 15 bases; junction bases not matched to a gene: 9. The CDR3 runs to 14 residues. CDR3 region: CASSIGTGGGRLHF. CDR3 sequence (DNA): TGTGCCAGCAGCATAGGGACAGGGGGCGGGCGCCTCCACTTT.

This chain joins TRBV5-1 and TRBJ1-6, with D perhaps TRBD1 (6 bases). Trimming pared 6 bases from V and 5 bases from J, leaving 9 bases between. Germline CDR1 reads SGHRS; CDR2 reads YFSETQ. The CDR3 totals 13 residues. CDR3 amino acids: CASMSGDNSPLHF. DNA of the CDR3: TGCGCCAGCATGTCAGGGGATAATTCACCCCTCCACTTT.